This T cell receptor (beta chain) emerged from a study of Graves' ophthalmopathy and Graves' hyperthyroidism. About the research overall: The collection of peripheral blood took place at initial diagnosis, before any treatment.

Trimming left V 0 bases short and J 4 bases short, with 14 bases between. The CDR3 is 17 residues long. Germline-derived CDR1 and CDR2 are SGHNT and YYREEE (reference sequence). RNA transcripts were the source from which TCR beta CDR3 regions were amplified. An opening RT-PCR round employed HTBI primers and preceded a second-round multiplex PCR. A single record per CDR3 protein comes from TCRdb applying MiXCR to the multiplex PCR reads. The table shows hundreds of thousands of distinct CDR3 sequences, with roughly 41% occurring only once. General study points: Blood was where most expanded thyroid clonotypes above 0.001 frequency also turned up.

This clonotype came up many times. The antigen is unknown. The V gene is TRBV5-4, the J gene TRBJ2-6; D gene uncertain. The specimen was peripheral blood. The source is an adult man with Graves' ophthalmopathy. CDR3 residues: CASSLGRSRSGANVLTF. The CDR3 DNA is TGTGCCAGCAGCTTGGGCCGATCGCGCTCCGGGGCCAACGTCCTGACTTTC.